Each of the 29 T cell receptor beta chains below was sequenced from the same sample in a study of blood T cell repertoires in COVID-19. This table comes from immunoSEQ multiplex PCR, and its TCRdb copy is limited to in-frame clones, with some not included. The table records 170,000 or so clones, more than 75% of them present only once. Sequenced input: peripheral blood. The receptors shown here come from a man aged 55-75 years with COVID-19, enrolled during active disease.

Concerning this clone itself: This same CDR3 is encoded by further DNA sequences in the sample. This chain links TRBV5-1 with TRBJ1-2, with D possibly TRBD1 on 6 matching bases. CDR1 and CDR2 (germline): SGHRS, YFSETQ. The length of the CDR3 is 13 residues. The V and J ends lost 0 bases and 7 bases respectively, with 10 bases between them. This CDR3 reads CASSLDRDGGYTF. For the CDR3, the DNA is TGCGCCAGCAGCTTGGACAGGGACGGTGGCTACACCTTC. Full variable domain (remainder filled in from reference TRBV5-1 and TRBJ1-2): KAGVTQTPRYLIKTRGQQVTLSCSPISGHRSVSWYQQTPGQGLQFLFEYFSETQRNKGNFPGRFSGRQFSNSRSEMNVSTLELGDSALYLCASSLDRDGGYTFGSGTRLTVV.

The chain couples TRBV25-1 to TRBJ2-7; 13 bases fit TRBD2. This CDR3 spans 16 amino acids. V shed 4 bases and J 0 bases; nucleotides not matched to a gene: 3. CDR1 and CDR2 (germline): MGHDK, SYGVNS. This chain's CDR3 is CASSAGTSGTSYEQYF. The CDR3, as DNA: TGTGCCAGCAGTGCCGGGACTAGCGGGACCTCCTACGAGCAGTACTTC.

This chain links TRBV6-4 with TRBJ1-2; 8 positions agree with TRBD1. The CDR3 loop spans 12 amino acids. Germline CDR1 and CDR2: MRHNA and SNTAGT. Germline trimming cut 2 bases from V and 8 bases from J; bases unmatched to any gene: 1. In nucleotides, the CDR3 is TGTGCCAGCAGTGACGGGGACAGGGGCTACACCTTC. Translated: CASSDGDRGYTF.

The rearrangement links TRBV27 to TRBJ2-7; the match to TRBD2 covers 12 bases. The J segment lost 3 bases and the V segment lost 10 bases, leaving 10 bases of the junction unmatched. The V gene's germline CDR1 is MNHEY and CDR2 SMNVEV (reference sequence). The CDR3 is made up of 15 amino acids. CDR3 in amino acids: CATSYGLAGHYEQYF. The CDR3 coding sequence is TGTGCCACCTCGTACGGACTAGCGGGGCACTACGAGCAGTACTTC.

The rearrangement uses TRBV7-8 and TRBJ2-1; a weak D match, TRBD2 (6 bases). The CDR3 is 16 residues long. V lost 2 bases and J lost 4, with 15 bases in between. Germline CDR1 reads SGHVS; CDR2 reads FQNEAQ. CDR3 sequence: CASSLSGGPRYNEQFF. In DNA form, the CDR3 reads TGTGCCAGCAGCTTATCTGGAGGGCCGCGGTACAATGAGCAGTTCTTC.

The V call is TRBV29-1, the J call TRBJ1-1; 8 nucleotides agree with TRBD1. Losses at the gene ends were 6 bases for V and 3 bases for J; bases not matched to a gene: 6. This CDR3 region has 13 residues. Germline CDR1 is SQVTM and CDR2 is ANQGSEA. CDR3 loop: CSVTTGEYTEAFF. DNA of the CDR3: TGCAGCGTGACGACAGGGGAATACACTGAAGCTTTCTTT.

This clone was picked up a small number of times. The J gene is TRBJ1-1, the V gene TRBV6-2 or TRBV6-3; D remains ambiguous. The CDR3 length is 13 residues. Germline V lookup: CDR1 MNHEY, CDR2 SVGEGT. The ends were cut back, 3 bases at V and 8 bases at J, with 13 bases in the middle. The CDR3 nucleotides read TGTGCCAGCAGTTATCTGATCAGTGAAGAAGCTTTCTTT. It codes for CASSYLISEEAFF.

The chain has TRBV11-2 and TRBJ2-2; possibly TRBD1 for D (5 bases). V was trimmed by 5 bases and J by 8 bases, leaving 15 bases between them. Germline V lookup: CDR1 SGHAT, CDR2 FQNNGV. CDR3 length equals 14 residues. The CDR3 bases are TGTGCCAGCAGCCTCCAGGGTACCGGTGGGGAGCTGTTTTTT. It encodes CASSLQGTGGELFF. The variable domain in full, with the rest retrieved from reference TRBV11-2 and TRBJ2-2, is EAGVAQSPRYKIIEKRQSVAFWCNPISGHATLYWYQQILGQGPKLLIQFQNNGVVDDSQLPKDRFSAERLKGVDSTLKIQPAKLEDSAVYLCASSLQGTGGELFFGEGSRLTVL.

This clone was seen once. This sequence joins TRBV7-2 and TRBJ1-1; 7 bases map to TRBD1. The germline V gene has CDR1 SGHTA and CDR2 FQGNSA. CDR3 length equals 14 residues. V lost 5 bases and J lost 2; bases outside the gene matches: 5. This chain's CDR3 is CASSPGQANTEAFF. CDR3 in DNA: TGTGCCAGCAGCCCAGGACAGGCCAACACTGAAGCTTTCTTT.

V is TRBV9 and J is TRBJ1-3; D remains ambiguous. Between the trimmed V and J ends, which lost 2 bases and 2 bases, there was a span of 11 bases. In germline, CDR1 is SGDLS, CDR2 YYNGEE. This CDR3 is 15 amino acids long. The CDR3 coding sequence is TGTGCCAGCAGCGTGGGAGGTTTAGCTGGAAACACCATATATTTT. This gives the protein CASSVGGLAGNTIYF.

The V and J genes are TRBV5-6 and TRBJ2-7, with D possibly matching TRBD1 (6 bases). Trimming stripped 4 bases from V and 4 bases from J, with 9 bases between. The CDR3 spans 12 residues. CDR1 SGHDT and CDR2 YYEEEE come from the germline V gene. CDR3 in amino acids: CASSPDRYEQYF. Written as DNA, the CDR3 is TGTGCCAGCAGCCCCGACAGGTACGAGCAGTACTTC.

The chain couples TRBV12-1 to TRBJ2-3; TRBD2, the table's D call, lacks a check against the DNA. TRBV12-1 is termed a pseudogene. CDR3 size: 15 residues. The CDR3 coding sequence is TGTGCCAGCTGGTTGCTAGCGGGAGTACCAGATACGCAGTATTTT. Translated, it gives CASWLLAGVPDTQYF.

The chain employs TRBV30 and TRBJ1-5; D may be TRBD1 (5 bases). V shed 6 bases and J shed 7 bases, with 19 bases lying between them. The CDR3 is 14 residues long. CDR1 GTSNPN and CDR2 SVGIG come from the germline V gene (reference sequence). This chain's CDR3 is CACTKQANEQPQHF. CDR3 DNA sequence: TGTGCCTGTACGAAACAGGCTAACGAACAGCCCCAGCATTTT.

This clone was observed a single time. The CDR3 loop is CASARRVGLDTEAFF. CDR3 nucleotide sequence: TGTGCCAGCGCTAGGAGGGTTGGGTTGGACACTGAAGCTTTCTTT. V gene TRBV7-2 combines with J gene TRBJ1-1; D is uncertain. V dropped 8 bases and J dropped 3 bases, with 19 bases sitting between them. Germline CDR1 and CDR2: SGHTA and FQGNSA. The CDR3 is 15 amino acids.

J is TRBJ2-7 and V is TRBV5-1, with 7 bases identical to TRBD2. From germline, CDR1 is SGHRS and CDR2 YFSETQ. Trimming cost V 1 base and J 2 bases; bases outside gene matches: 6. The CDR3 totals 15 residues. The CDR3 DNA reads TGCGCCAGCAGCTTGCAGGCTAGCGGTACCTACGAGCAGTACTTC. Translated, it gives CASSLQASGTYEQYF.

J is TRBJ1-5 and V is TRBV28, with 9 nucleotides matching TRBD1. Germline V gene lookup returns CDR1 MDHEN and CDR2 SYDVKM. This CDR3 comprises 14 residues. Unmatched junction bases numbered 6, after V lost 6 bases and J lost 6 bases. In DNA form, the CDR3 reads TGTGCCAGCAGCCCCGGGACAGGGTTTCAGCCCCAGCATTTT. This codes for CASSPGTGFQPQHF.

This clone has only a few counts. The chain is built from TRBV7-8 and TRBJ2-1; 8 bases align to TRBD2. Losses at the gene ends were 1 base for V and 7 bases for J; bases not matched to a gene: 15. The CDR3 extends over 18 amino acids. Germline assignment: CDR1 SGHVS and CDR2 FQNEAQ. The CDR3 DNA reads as TGTGCCAGCAGCTTAGTTACCGGGAGGGGAGCCGGGAGGAATGAGCAGTTCTTC. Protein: CASSLVTGRGAGRNEQFF.

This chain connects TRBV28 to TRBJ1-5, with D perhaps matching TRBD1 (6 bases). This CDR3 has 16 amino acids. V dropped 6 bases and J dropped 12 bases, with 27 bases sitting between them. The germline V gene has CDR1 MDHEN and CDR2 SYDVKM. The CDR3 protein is CASRDTRVRGAIDQHF. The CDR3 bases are TGTGCCAGCAGAGACACCCGGGTCAGGGGCGCGATAGACCAGCATTTT.

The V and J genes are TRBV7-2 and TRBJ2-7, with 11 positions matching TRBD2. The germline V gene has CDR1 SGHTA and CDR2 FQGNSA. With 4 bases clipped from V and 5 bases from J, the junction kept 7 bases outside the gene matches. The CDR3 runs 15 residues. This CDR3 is CASSSPSGGRNEQYF. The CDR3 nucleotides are TGTGCCAGCAGCTCCCCTAGCGGGGGGAGAAACGAGCAGTACTTC.

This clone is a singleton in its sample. The CDR3 DNA is TGTGCCAGCAGCCCTTGGGGACAGGAGGGCGATGGCTACACCTTC. Encoded protein: CASSPWGQEGDGYTF. V is TRBV6-2 or TRBV6-3 and J is TRBJ1-2; TRBD1 matches 8 bases. Trimming took 6 bases from V and 6 from J; bases not matched to a gene: 12. This CDR3 is built from 15 residues. The germline V gene has CDR1 MNHEY and CDR2 SVGEGT.

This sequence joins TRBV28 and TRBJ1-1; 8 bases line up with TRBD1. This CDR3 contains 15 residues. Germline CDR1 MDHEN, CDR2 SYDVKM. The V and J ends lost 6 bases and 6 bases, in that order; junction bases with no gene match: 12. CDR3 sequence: CASSPWDRLLSEAFF. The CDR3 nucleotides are TGTGCCAGCAGCCCCTGGGACAGGCTCCTATCTGAAGCTTTCTTT.

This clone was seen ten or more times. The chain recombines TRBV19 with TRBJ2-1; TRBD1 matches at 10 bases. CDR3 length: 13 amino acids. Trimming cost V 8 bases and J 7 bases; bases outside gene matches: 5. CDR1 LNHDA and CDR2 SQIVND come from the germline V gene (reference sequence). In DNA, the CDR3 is TGTGCCAGTGGGACAGGGGAGTGGAATGAGCAGTTCTTC. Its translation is CASGTGEWNEQFF.

CDR3 sequence (DNA): TGTGCCAGCAGCTTAGCGGGACAGGGACAGTTCTTC. It is translated as CASSLAGQGQFF. The chain is built from TRBV7-2 and TRBJ2-1; 9 bases align to TRBD1. J was trimmed by 13 bases and V by 0 bases; bases with no gene match: 1. Germline V CDR1 and CDR2: SGHTA, FQGNSA. The CDR3 contains 12 residues.

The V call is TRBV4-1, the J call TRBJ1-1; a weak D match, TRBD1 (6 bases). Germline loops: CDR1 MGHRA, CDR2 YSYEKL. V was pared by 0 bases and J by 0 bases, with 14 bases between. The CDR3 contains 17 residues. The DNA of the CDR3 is TGCGCCAGCAGCCAAGATGGGGGCCCAACTCTGAACACTGAAGCTTTCTTT. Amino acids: CASSQDGGPTLNTEAFF.

CDR3 region: CASSFQGGVNQPQHF. As DNA, the CDR3 is TGTGCCAGCAGCTTCCAGGGAGGGGTCAATCAGCCCCAGCATTTT. V usage is TRBV7-9 and J usage is TRBJ1-5; D is perhaps TRBD1 (5 bases). CDR3 length equals 15 residues. Trimming removed 3 bases at V and 3 bases at J, with 12 bases between. Germline V gene data show CDR1 as SEHNR and CDR2 as FQNEAQ (reference sequence).

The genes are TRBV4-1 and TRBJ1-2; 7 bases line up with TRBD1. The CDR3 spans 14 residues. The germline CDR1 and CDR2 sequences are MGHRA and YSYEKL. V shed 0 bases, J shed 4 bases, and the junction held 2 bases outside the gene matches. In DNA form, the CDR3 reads TGCGCCAGCAGCCAAGATGGGGACAGCTATGGCTACACCTTC. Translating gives CASSQDGDSYGYTF.

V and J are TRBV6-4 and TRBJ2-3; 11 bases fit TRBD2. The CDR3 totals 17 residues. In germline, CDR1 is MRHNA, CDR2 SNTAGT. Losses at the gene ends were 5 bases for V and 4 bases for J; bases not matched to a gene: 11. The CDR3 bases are TGTGCCAGCAGTCTGGGACTAGCGGCCCTGGGGGCAGATACGCAGTATTTT. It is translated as CASSLGLAALGADTQYF.

DNA for the CDR3: TGTGCCAGTAGTATACTACAGGGTGGCAATCAGCCCCAGCATTTT. As protein: CASSILQGGNQPQHF. The chain recombines TRBV19 with TRBJ1-5; D might be TRBD1 (6 bases). Trimming shortened V by 2 bases and J by 2 bases, and 10 bases separated the two germline ends. The CDR3 totals 15 residues. The germline V gene has CDR1 LNHDA and CDR2 SQIVND (reference sequence).

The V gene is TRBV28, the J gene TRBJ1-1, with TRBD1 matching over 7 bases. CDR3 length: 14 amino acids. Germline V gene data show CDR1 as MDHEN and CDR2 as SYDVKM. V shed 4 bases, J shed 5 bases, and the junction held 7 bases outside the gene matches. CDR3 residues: CASSSGGFWTEAFF. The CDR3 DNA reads TGTGCCAGCAGTTCAGGGGGGTTTTGGACTGAAGCTTTCTTT.